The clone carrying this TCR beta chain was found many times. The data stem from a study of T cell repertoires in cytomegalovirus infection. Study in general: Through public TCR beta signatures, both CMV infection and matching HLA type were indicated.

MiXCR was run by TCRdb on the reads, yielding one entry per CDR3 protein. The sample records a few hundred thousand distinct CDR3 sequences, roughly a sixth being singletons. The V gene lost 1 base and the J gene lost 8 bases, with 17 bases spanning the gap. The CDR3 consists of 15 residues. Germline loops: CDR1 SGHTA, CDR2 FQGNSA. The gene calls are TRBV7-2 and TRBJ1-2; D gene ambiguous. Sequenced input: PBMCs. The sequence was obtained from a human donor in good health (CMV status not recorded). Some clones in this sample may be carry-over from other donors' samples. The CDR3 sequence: CASSLGQQMSGGYTF. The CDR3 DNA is TGTGCCAGCAGCTTAGGGCAACAGATGAGTGGCGGCTACACCTTC.